This is a list of T cell receptor beta chains from one sample in a study of T cell changes during pregnancy in multiple sclerosis. Repertoires were generated with immunoSEQ multiplex PCR, while TCRdb's copy carries only in-frame clones and drops some. The sample lists under 50,000 clones, around 94% occurring once. This sample comprised CD8+ T cells from peripheral blood mononuclear cells, obtained in the third trimester of pregnancy. These TCRs come from a female donor with multiple sclerosis, enrolled in a pregnancy study. Both conserved end residues are part of each CDR3. Fields, in order: V gene, clone size, D gene, J gene, CDR3 DNA, CDR3 protein. The D gene is left open where the match is weak. Part of the rows lack a size; the others show once, few, many or a class for expanded clones.

>TRBV10-1|NA|TRBD1|TRBJ2-7
TGCGCCAGCAGCGGACGTGGACAGGGAGGAACCTACGAGCAGTACTTC
CASSGRGQGGTYEQYF
>TRBV27|NA|TRBD2|TRBJ2-1
TGTGCCAGCAGTTTATCTGGGGGGGAAGGATACAATGAGCAGTTCTTC
CASSLSGGEGYNEQFF
>TRBV27|NA|NA|TRBJ1-4
TGTGCCAGCACCCCGTCTACGCCAAATGAAAAACTGTTTTTT
CASTPSTPNEKLFF
>TRBV9|NA|TRBD1|TRBJ2-5
TGTGCCAGCAGCCAACGGACCGGGACAGCCGACCAAGAGACCCAGTACTTC
CASSQRTGTADQETQYF
>TRBV6-1|once|TRBD1|TRBJ1-2
TGTGCCAGCAGGGAAAGCCCGACAGGGAACTATGGCTACACCTTC
CASRESPTGNYGYTF
>TRBV27|NA|NA|TRBJ1-6
TGTGCCAGCAGTTTCGGGAGGGTCAATTCACCCCTCCACTTT
CASSFGRVNSPLHF
>TRBV6-5|NA|NA|TRBJ1-6
TGTGCCAGCAGTCCCTCAACCCTATATAATTCACCCCTCCACTTT
CASSPSTLYNSPLHF
>TRBV5-1|few|TRBD1|TRBJ1-2
TGCGCCAGCACCCGGGACAGAGTAAACTATGGCTACACCTTC
CASTRDRVNYGYTF
>TRBV9|NA|NA|TRBJ2-7
TGTGCCAGCAGCTCTGGCGGGGCCAATTACGAGCAGTACTTC
CASSSGGANYEQYF
>TRBV19|NA|TRBD1|TRBJ2-1
TGTGCCAGTAGTTGGACCCCGACAGGGGGGCCCTACAATGAGCAGTTCTTC
CASSWTPTGGPYNEQFF
>TRBV9|NA|NA|TRBJ2-1
TGTGCCAGCAGGGGAGATTTGGCGCCGAACAATGAGCAGTTCTTC
CASRGDLAPNNEQFF
>TRBV10-2|NA|NA|TRBJ1-4
TGCGCCAGCTCACACGTGGCTAATGAAAAACTGTTTTTT
CASSHVANEKLFF
>TRBV5-4|NA|TRBD2|TRBJ2-2
TGTGCCAGCAGCTTGGATCGCGGGGGAATAAACACCGGGGAGCTGTTTTTT
CASSLDRGGINTGELFF
>TRBV11-2|NA|NA|TRBJ2-2
TGTGCCAGCAGCTTAGATGCGGCCGGGGAGCTGTTTTTT
CASSLDAAGELFF
>TRBV4-1|NA|NA|TRBJ1-2
TGCGCCAGCAGCCAATGGGCCGGGGGTTTTGGCTACACCTTC
CASSQWAGGFGYTF
>TRBV7-8|NA|TRBD1|TRBJ1-3
TGTGCCAGCAGCTCCGCCGGGACAGGGCCCTCTGGAAACACCATATATTTT
CASSSAGTGPSGNTIYF
>TRBV7-9|NA|NA|TRBJ1-2
TGTGCCAGCAGCTTAGCGGGAGAATATGGCTACACCTTC
CASSLAGEYGYTF
>TRBV25-1|NA|NA|TRBJ2-3
TGTGCCAGCAGGCGCCAGGGGAGGGGGGGCGGAGATACGCAGTATTTT
CASRRQGRGGGDTQYF
>TRBV7-9|NA|TRBD2|TRBJ2-5
TGTGCCAGCAGCGCTAGCGGGGGGCACCAAGAGACCCAGTACTTC
CASSASGGHQETQYF
>TRBV30|once|NA|TRBJ1-2
TGTGCCTCGGACATCGTCGGCTACACCTTC
CASDIVGYTF
>TRBV2|NA|TRBD2|TRBJ2-1
TGTGCCAGCAGCCGAGAGGGACTAGCGGGGGGGAATGAGCAGTTCTTC
CASSREGLAGGNEQFF
>TRBV27|NA|NA|TRBJ1-5
TGTGCCAGCAGCCCTTTGGGCCAGCCCCAGCATTTT
CASSPLGQPQHF
>TRBV6-5|NA|NA|TRBJ1-4
TGTGCCAGCAGTACAGCCTCAACTAATGAAAAACTGTTTTTT
CASSTASTNEKLFF
>TRBV9|NA|NA|TRBJ2-3
TGTGCCAGCAGCGTTAGCGGATCAACAGATACGCAGTATTTT
CASSVSGSTDTQYF
>TRBV5-8|NA|NA|TRBJ2-1
TGTGCCAGCAGCCTCCCCAGCGTGTCCCTCTACAATGAGCAGTTCTTC
CASSLPSVSLYNEQFF
>TRBV13|NA|NA|TRBJ2-1
TGTGCCAGCAGCTTAGAAAGTCTAGGCGGGGCCAATGAGCAGTTCTTC
CASSLESLGGANEQFF
>TRBV19|once|NA|TRBJ2-1
TGTGCCAGTAGTGTATACTTTAGCTCCTACAATGAGCAGTTCTTC
CASSVYFSSYNEQFF
>TRBV27|NA|NA|TRBJ2-7
TGTGCCAGCAAGGGGCTAAACTACGAGCAGTACTTC
CASKGLNYEQYF
>TRBV7-8|NA|TRBD1|TRBJ1-1
TGTGCCAGCAGCGCGGCCCTTTCACAGGGGATCCGCACTGAAGCTTTCTTT
CASSAALSQGIRTEAFF
>TRBV5-1|NA|TRBD1|TRBJ1-2
TGCGCCAGCAGCTTAGGGGGCGAGTATGGCTACACCTTC
CASSLGGEYGYTF
>TRBV29-1|NA|TRBD1|TRBJ2-1
TGCAGCGTTGAAGATCTGGACAGGGGACTTTACAATGAGCAGTTCTTC
CSVEDLDRGLYNEQFF
>TRBV7-9|NA|TRBD1|TRBJ2-2
TGTGCCAGCAGCCTTTCACAGGGGGCGAAAGGGGAGCTGTTTTTT
CASSLSQGAKGELFF
>TRBV7-9|NA|TRBD1|TRBJ1-6
TGTGCCAGCAGCCCGGGACAGGGTCATTCACCCCTCCACTTT
CASSPGQGHSPLHF
>TRBV7-3|NA|TRBD2|TRBJ2-2
TGTGCCAGCAGCGTCGGGGGAGCGGGGGGTAACACCGGGGAGCTGTTTTTT
CASSVGGAGGNTGELFF
>TRBV7-2|NA|TRBD1|TRBJ1-6
TGTGCCAGCAGTCAAACAGGGGTATTTTCACCCCTCCACTTT
CASSQTGVFSPLHF
>TRBV5-6|NA|NA|TRBJ1-3
TGTGCCAGCAGCGGCGGCCTGGGAAACACCATATATTTT
CASSGGLGNTIYF
>TRBV6-5|NA|NA|TRBJ2-2
TGTGCCAGCAGTTTTTGGGAGTCCGGGGAGCTGTTTTTT
CASSFWESGELFF
>TRBV2|NA|NA|TRBJ1-5
TGTGCCAGCTCCAGCCCTCAGGGGATTCAGCCCCAGCATTTT
CASSSPQGIQPQHF
>TRBV6-6|NA|TRBD1|TRBJ2-7
TGTGCCACCGAAGAGTTTGGGTCCAGGGGGTACGAGCAGTACTTC
CATEEFGSRGYEQYF
>TRBV28|NA|NA|TRBJ2-3
TGTGCCAGCAGTTCTTGGCGGGGCCTAGGTAGCACAGATACGCAGTATTTT
CASSSWRGLGSTDTQYF
>TRBV7-6|NA|TRBD2|TRBJ2-7
TGTGCCAGCAGCCCACTAGCGGGGGGGACCTACGAGCAGTACTTC
CASSPLAGGTYEQYF
>TRBV6-1|few|NA|TRBJ1-2
TGTGCCAGCAGTCGCCTTGAGGGAGGGTCCGGCTACACCTTC
CASSRLEGGSGYTF
>TRBV14|few|TRBD1|TRBJ1-2
TGTGCCAGCAGCCATACGGAAGGGACAGTAGGCGGCTACACCTTC
CASSHTEGTVGGYTF
>TRBV19|NA|TRBD1|TRBJ1-2
TGTGCCACCTCCTCGACAGGGCAAACCTATGGCTACACCTTC
CATSSTGQTYGYTF
>TRBV30|NA|NA|TRBJ2-3
TGTGCCTGGAGTTATGATACGCAGTATTTT
CAWSYDTQYF